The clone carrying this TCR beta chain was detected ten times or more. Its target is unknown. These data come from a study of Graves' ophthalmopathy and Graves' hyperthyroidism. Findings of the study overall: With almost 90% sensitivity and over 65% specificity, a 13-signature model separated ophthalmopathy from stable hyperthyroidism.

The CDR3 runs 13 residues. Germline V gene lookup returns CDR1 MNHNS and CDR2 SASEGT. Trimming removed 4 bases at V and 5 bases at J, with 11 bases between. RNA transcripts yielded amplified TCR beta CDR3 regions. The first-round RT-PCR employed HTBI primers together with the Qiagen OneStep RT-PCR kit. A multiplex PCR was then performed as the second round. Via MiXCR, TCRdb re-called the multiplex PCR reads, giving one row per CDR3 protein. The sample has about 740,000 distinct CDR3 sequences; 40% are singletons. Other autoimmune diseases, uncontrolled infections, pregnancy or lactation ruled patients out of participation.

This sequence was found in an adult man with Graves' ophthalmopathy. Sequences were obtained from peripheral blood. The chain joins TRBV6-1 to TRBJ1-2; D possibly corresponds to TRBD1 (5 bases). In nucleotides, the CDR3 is TGTGCCAGCAGTGTTGGCAGGGCTTATGGCTACACCTTC. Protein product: CASSVGRAYGYTF.